These 30 T cell receptor beta chains came from one sample sequenced in a study of T-cell reconstitution after alpha-beta-depleted transplantation in children. The TCRbeta library incorporated unique molecular identifiers. In TCRdb, the PCR reads were re-called with MiXCR into one record per CDR3 protein. The repertoire holds about 610,000 distinct CDR3 sequences, with about 10% as singletons. This sample comprised PBMCs from the stem cell graft donor, obtained from the stem cell graft. These TCRs come from a human donor who donated a stem cell graft to a child with acute myeloid leukemia.

The genes are TRBV10-3 and TRBJ1-4; TRBD1 agrees at 8 bases. Trimming cost V 5 bases and J 1 base; bases outside gene matches: 3. The CDR3 spans 15 residues. CDR1 is ENHRY and CDR2 is SYGVKD in the germline V gene. CDR3 region: CAISTGGRTNEKLFF. The CDR3 region has the DNA TGTGCCATCAGTACAGGGGGAAGAACTAATGAAAAACTGTTTTTT.

As to this clonotype: Being one base from a much bigger clone, this may be a read error. This chain connects TRBV29-1 to TRBJ2-7; D is possibly TRBD1 (5 bases). Germline V gene data show CDR1 as SQVTM and CDR2 as ANQGSEA. The CDR3 consists of 14 residues. The chain's CDR3 is CSVKTADFHYDQYF. CDR3 nucleotides: TGCAGCGTTAAGACAGCAGACTTCCACTACGATCAGTACTTC.

This clonotype has ten or more counts. The V gene is TRBV29-1, the J gene TRBJ2-2; TRBD2 matches 7 bases. In germline, CDR1 is SQVTM, CDR2 ANQGSEA. There are 15 residues in the CDR3. With V trimmed by 4 bases and J by 0 bases, 5 bases remained unmatched. This chain's CDR3 is CSVGGTTSNTGELFF. CDR3 sequence (DNA): TGCAGCGTTGGGGGGACTACCTCGAACACCGGGGAGCTGTTTTTT.

V is TRBV28 and J is TRBJ2-1; TRBD2 matches at 7 bases. Germline-derived CDR1 and CDR2 are MDHEN and SYDVKM. V shed 5 bases, J shed 6 bases, and the junction held 7 bases outside the gene matches. The CDR3 is 14 residues long. The CDR3 sequence: CASSPSGTINEQFF. CDR3 nucleotides: TGTGCCAGCAGTCCCTCTGGGACTATCAATGAGCAGTTCTTC.

The chain joins TRBV15 to TRBJ2-7; TRBD1 matches at 11 bases. This CDR3 is built from 16 residues. Germline V gene lookup returns CDR1 LNHNV and CDR2 YYDKDF (reference sequence). V lost 5 bases, J lost 5 bases, and 11 bases stayed unmatched. In DNA form, the CDR3 reads TGTGCCACCAGCTCCCGGACAGGGGGCGAGGTAGACGAGCAGTACTTC. Translation gives CATSSRTGGEVDEQYF.

This clonotype was counted only a few times. The genes are TRBV7-2 and TRBJ2-5; TRBD2 might be the D (5 bases). Trimming shortened V by 5 bases and J by 1 base, and 17 bases separated the two germline ends. The CDR3 covers 16 residues. The germline V gene has CDR1 SGHTA and CDR2 FQGNSA. CDR3 amino acids: CASSPLAGGFQETQYF. The CDR3 DNA reads as TGTGCCAGCAGCCCTCTGGCAGGAGGCTTCCAAGAGACCCAGTACTTC.

This clonotype was detected many times. The chain is built from TRBV6-2 or TRBV6-3 and TRBJ2-7; a possible D gene is TRBD2 (5 bases). Trimming stripped 7 bases from V and 2 bases from J, with 9 bases between. This CDR3 spans 12 amino acids. Germline-derived CDR1 and CDR2 are MNHEY and SVGEGT. DNA of the CDR3: TGTGCCAGCACCTCCGGGACCTACGAGCAGTACTTC. Translation gives CASTSGTYEQYF.

Notes on this clonotype: This may come from a read error, since a much larger clone is one base off. This sequence joins TRBV20-1 and TRBJ2-2; maybe TRBD1 (6 bases). This CDR3 comprises 15 residues. Germline CDR1 DFQATT, CDR2 SNEGSKA (reference sequence). CDR3 residues: CSARDPGRDTGEMFF. The CDR3 DNA is TGCAGTGCTAGAGACCCCGGACGGGACACCGGGGAGATGTTTTTT.

Many counts were recorded for this clonotype. The chain uses TRBV25-1 and TRBJ2-2, with no clear D. This CDR3 has 14 amino acids. CDR1 and CDR2 from the germline V gene are MGHDK and SYGVNS. V lost 4 bases and J lost 8, with 14 bases in between. The CDR3 reads CASSGDPRTGELFF. CDR3 bases: TGTGCCAGCAGTGGAGATCCACGTACTGGGGAGCTGTTTTTT.

This clonotype turned up a few times. The rearrangement links TRBV29-1 to TRBJ1-4, with 7 bases fitting TRBD1. J gave up 7 bases and V 7 bases, and 9 bases lay outside the gene matches. The CDR3 length is 13 residues. Germline loops: CDR1 SQVTM, CDR2 ANQGSEA. In nucleotides, the CDR3 is TGCAGCGCTGAGGCAGGGGGGAGTGAAAAACTGTTTTTT. Translating gives CSAEAGGSEKLFF.

This clonotype was observed a few times. A junction end diverges from the germline sequence, so it may reflect a read error. This sequence joins TRBV4-3 and TRBJ2-1; D gene ambiguous. Germline V gene sequence: CDR1 LGHNA, CDR2 YSLEER. The CDR3 sequence is 16 residues long. The CDR3 protein is CASSQERLASYNEQLF. The CDR3 nucleotides read TGCGCCAGCAGCCAAGAGCGACTTGCTTCCTACAATGAGCAGCTCTTC.

V usage is TRBV6-1 and J usage is TRBJ2-7; TRBD1 agrees at 9 bases. The CDR3 totals 15 residues. J was trimmed by 4 bases and V by 6 bases; bases with no gene match: 10. Germline loops: CDR1 MNHNS, CDR2 SASEGT. CDR3 sequence: CASRTTGTGTYEQYF. CDR3 bases: TGTGCCAGCAGGACGACCGGGACAGGGACTTACGAGCAGTACTTC.

This clonotype was observed a handful of times. V gene TRBV20-1 combines with J gene TRBJ2-5; no reliable D call. V was trimmed by 4 bases and J by 1 base, leaving 7 bases between them. The V gene's germline CDR1 is DFQATT and CDR2 SNEGSKA (reference sequence). CDR3 size: 12 residues. The CDR3 reads CSATASQETQYF. The CDR3 bases are TGCAGTGCTACGGCGAGCCAAGAGACCCAGTACTTC.

V gene TRBV5-1 combines with J gene TRBJ2-7, with 7 positions matching TRBD2. Trimming cost V 0 bases and J 10 bases; bases outside gene matches: 16. Per germline, CDR1 SGHRS and CDR2 YFSETQ. The CDR3 sequence is 16 residues long. The CDR3 protein is CASSLVPTSIFADQYF. Here the CDR3 DNA reads TGCGCCAGCAGCTTGGTTCCGACTAGCATCTTCGCAGATCAGTACTTC.

There are many counts of this clonotype. This sequence joins TRBV5-5 and TRBJ2-4; 7 bases agree with TRBD1. The CDR3 is 16 amino acids. The germline gives CDR1 SGHKS, CDR2 YYEKEE (reference sequence). V lost 4 bases to trimming and J lost 0 bases; unmatched junction nucleotides: 7. CDR3 sequence reads: CASSRQGELAKNIQYF. As DNA, the CDR3 is TGTGCCAGCAGCCGACAGGGAGAGCTAGCCAAAAACATTCAGTACTTC.

This clonotype was seen many times. The V and J genes are TRBV15 and TRBJ2-2; D gene ambiguous. V lost 0 bases to trimming and J lost 0 bases, with 11 bases between them. The CDR3 consists of 17 residues. The germline V gene has CDR1 LNHNV and CDR2 YYDKDF (reference sequence). CDR3 region: CATSRDLDRANTGELFF. Here the CDR3 DNA reads TGTGCCACCAGCAGAGATCTGGATAGGGCGAACACCGGGGAGCTGTTTTTT.

This clonotype was recorded a few times. V gene TRBV29-1 combines with J gene TRBJ1-2; 9 bases match TRBD1. Germline V gene lookup returns CDR1 SQVTM and CDR2 ANQGSEA. CDR3 size: 15 residues. V dropped 6 bases and J dropped 1; count of bases not matched to a gene: 9. Here the CDR3 DNA reads TGCAGCGTGCACGGACAGGGGACCGATAACTATGGCTACACCTTC. Residues: CSVHGQGTDNYGYTF.

This clonotype has at least ten counts. A junction end diverges from the germline sequence, so it may reflect a read error. The rearrangement joins TRBV5-1 to TRBJ2-6; 7 positions match TRBD1. Per the germline V gene, CDR1 is SGHRS and CDR2 is YFSETQ. This CDR3 region has 16 residues. The CDR3 nucleotides are TGCGCCACCAGCGAAGGGGGCTTTTCTGGGGCCAACGTCCTGACTTTC. Protein product: CATSEGGFSGANVLTF.

This clonotype appeared a few times. The chain uses TRBV25-1 and TRBJ2-2; no clear D gene. Germline V gene sequence: CDR1 MGHDK, CDR2 SYGVNS. This CDR3 is built from 15 residues. V shed 2 bases and J shed 1 base, with 8 bases lying between them. CDR3 nucleotides: TGTGCCAGCAGTGAAGTGAGGCAGAACACCGGGGAGCTGTTTTTT. Protein product: CASSEVRQNTGELFF.

This clonotype was counted between two and nine times. The gene calls are TRBV2 and TRBJ2-7, with D perhaps matching TRBD1 or TRBD2 (5 bases each). The V end was cut by 5 bases, the J end by 0 bases, with 11 bases between. There are 14 residues in the CDR3. Looked up from germline, CDR1 is SNHLY and CDR2 is FYNNEI. CDR3 DNA: TGTGCCAGCAGTATCAGGGAGAGCTCCTACGAGCAGTACTTC. It encodes CASSIRESSYEQYF.

There are many counts of this clonotype. The CDR3: CSVDMGGTDTQYF. CDR3 in DNA: TGCAGCGTTGACATGGGCGGCACAGATACGCAGTATTTT. This sequence joins TRBV29-1 and TRBJ2-3, with unresolved D. The germline CDR1 and CDR2 sequences are SQVTM and ANQGSEA. CDR3 length: 13 residues. The V end was cut by 3 bases, the J end by 1 base, with 8 bases between.

This sequence joins TRBV7-9 and TRBJ2-4; tentatively, D is TRBD1 (6 bases). The germline V gene has CDR1 SEHNR and CDR2 FQNEAQ (reference sequence). V lost 4 bases to trimming and J lost 1 base, with 14 bases between them. The CDR3 loop spans 16 amino acids. CDR3 in DNA: TGTGCCAGCAGCTCGACAGGATGGGGTGCCAAAAACATTCAGTACTTC. It yields the protein CASSSTGWGAKNIQYF.

This clonotype was seen ten or more times. The chain is built from TRBV12-3 or TRBV12-4 and TRBJ2-1, with 8 nucleotides matching TRBD2. After removal of 10 bases from V and 7 bases from J, the junction contained 12 bases not matched to a gene. The length of the CDR3 is 14 residues. The CDR3: CATGAGVGGNEQFF. In nucleotides, the CDR3 is TGTGCCACCGGAGCGGGAGTAGGCGGTAATGAGCAGTTCTTC.

This clonotype was found a few times. The V gene is TRBV27, the J gene TRBJ1-3; no clear D. The CDR3 covers 16 residues. Germline V gives CDR1 MNHEY, CDR2 SMNVEV (reference sequence). V dropped 6 bases and J dropped 2 bases, with 17 bases sitting between them. CDR3 region: CASSLTGVGPGNTIYF. DNA of the CDR3: TGTGCCAGCAGCCTCACTGGGGTAGGGCCTGGAAACACCATATATTTT.

The chain is built from TRBV19 and TRBJ2-2, with 12 bases lining up with TRBD2. This CDR3 region has 17 residues. Germline CDR1 and CDR2: LNHDA and SQIVND (reference sequence). Trimming removed 4 bases from V and 6 bases from J; junction bases left unmatched: 9. CDR3 nucleotide sequence: TGTGCCAGTAGTACTCTACTAGCGGGAGGTCCTTCCGGGGAGCTGTTTTTT. It codes for CASSTLLAGGPSGELFF.

This clonotype was seen at least ten times. The chain couples TRBV20-1 to TRBJ2-4, with a weak D call TRBD2 (5 bases). This CDR3 has 16 residues. Germline values: CDR1 DFQATT, CDR2 SNEGSKA (reference sequence). Trimming left V 0 bases short and J 1 base short, with 13 bases between. The CDR3, as DNA: TGCAGTGCTAGAGATTCAGCAGGCGGGGCCAAAAACATTCAGTACTTC. The encoded protein is CSARDSAGGAKNIQYF.

This clonotype was seen repeatedly, ten times or more. This sequence joins TRBV4-3 and TRBJ2-3, with 8 bases aligning to TRBD1. Germline V gene lookup returns CDR1 LGHNA and CDR2 YSLEER. The CDR3 has 18 residues. The V and J ends lost 0 bases and 3 bases, in that order; junction bases with no gene match: 11. CDR3: CASSQDSVDRASTDTQYF. As DNA, the CDR3 is TGCGCCAGCAGCCAAGATTCAGTGGACAGGGCATCAACAGATACGCAGTATTTT.

This clonotype was counted at least ten times. This chain joins TRBV5-1 and TRBJ1-1, with a weak D call TRBD1 (5 bases). Trimming left V 2 bases short and J 4 bases short, with 12 bases between. The CDR3 loop spans 14 amino acids. From germline, CDR1 is SGHRS and CDR2 YFSETQ. CDR3 loop: CASSFTGLSTEAFF. The CDR3 DNA reads TGCGCCAGCAGCTTCACAGGTCTTAGCACTGAAGCTTTCTTT.

The chain employs TRBV20-1 and TRBJ1-5, with 10 positions matching TRBD1. The V gene's germline CDR1 is DFQATT and CDR2 SNEGSKA (reference sequence). The V gene end was trimmed by 8 bases and the J gene end by 0 bases; junction bases not matched to a gene: 7. The CDR3 sequence is 15 residues long. CDR3 bases: TGCAGTACCGGGACAGGGGTTTATAGCAATCAGCCCCAGCATTTT. Translated: CSTGTGVYSNQPQHF.

This clonotype was observed a handful of times. The CDR3 sequence: CASSSTVNQFF. In DNA form, the CDR3 reads TGTGCCAGCAGCTCAACAGTGAATCAGTTCTTC. V gene TRBV7-2 combines with J gene TRBJ2-1, with D unclear. CDR3 length: 11 residues. The V end was cut by 4 bases, the J end by 13 bases, with 11 bases between. Germline V gene lookup returns CDR1 SGHTA and CDR2 FQGNSA.